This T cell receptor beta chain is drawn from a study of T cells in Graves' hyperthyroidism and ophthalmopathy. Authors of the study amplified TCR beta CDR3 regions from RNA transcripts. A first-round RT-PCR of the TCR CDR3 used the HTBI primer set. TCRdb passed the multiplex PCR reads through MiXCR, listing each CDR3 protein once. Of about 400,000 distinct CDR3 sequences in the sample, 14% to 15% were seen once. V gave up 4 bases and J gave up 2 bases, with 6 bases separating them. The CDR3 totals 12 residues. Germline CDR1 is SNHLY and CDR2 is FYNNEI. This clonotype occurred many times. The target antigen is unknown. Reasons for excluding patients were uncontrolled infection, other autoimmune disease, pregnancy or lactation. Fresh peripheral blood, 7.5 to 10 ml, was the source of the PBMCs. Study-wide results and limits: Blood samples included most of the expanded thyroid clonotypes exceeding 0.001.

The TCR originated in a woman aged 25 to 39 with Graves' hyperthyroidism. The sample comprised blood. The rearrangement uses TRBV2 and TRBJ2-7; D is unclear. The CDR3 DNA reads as TGTGCCAGCAGTGTTCCCCCCTACGAGCAGTACTTC. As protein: CASSVPPYEQYF.